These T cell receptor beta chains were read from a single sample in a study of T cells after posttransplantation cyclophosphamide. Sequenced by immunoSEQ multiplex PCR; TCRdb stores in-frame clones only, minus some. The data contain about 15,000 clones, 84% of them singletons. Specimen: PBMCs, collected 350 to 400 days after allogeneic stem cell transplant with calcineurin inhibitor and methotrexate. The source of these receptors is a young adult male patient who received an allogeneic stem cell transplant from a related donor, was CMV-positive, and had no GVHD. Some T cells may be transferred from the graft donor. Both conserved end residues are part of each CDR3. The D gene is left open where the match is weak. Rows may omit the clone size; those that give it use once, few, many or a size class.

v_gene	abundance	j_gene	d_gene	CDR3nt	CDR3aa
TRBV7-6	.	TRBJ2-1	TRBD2	TGTGCCAGCAGCTTAGGGGGGGGGCAGTTCTTC	CASSLGGGQFF
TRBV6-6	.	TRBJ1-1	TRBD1	TGTGCCAGCAGCTACAGGGGTAGCACTGAAGCTTTCTTT	CASSYRGSTEAFF
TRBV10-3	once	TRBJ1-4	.	TGTGCCACCCGGTCCCACCCGGGAGAAAAACTGTTTTTT	CATRSHPGEKLFF
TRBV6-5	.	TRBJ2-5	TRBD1	TGTGCCAGCAGTACCCCGACAGGGGGATGGGTGACCCAGTACTTC	CASSTPTGGWVTQYF
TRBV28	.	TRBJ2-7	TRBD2	TGTGCCAGCAATCCTAGCGGGGGCTCCTACGAGCAGTACTTC	CASNPSGGSYEQYF
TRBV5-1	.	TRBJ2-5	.	TGCGCCAGCAGCTTGGGGTGGGGGCAGGGCGCAGCACGGGAGACCCAGTACTTC	CASSLGWGQGAARETQYF
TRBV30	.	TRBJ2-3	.	TGTGCCTGGAGTGCTTATACATATAGCGAGCAGTATTTT	CAWSAYTYSEQYF
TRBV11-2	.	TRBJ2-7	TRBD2	TGTGCCAGCAGCTTTAGCGGGAGCCCCTACGAGCAGTACTTC	CASSFSGSPYEQYF
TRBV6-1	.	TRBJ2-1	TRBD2	TGTGCCAGCAGCGTTCTAGCGGGAGAGCATGAGCAGTTCTTC	CASSVLAGEHEQFF
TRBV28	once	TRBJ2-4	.	TGTGCCAGCAGGCCCCCCGGGCAGGGCAACATTCAGTACTTC	CASRPPGQGNIQYF
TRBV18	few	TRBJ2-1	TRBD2	TGTGCCAGCTCGCTCAGACGTAGCGGGACCACCTACAATGAGCAGTTCTTC	CASSLRRSGTTYNEQFF
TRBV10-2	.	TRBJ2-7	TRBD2	TGCGCCAGCGGGACTAGGTTTTACGAGCAGTACTTC	CASGTRFYEQYF
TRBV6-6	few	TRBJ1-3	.	TGTGCCAGTTCAAGGGGAACTATCGGCAGGTCCACCATATATTTT	CASSRGTIGRSTIYF
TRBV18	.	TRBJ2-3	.	TGTGCCAGCTCACCTCTCACAGGAACCCCGACAGATACGCAGTATTTT	CASSPLTGTPTDTQYF
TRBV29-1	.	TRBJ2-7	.	TGCAGCGCCGAGGGGGCGGGGTCCTACGAGCAGTACTTC	CSAEGAGSYEQYF
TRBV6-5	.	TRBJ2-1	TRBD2	TGTGCCAGCGGTTGGACTAGCGCCTACAATGAGCAGTTCTTC	CASGWTSAYNEQFF
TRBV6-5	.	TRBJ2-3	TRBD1	TGTGCCAGCAGTTATGGGACAGGGCGTATGACAGATACGCAGTATTTT	CASSYGTGRMTDTQYF
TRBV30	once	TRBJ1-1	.	TGTGCCTCCTCAGGGGTACGTGAAGCTTTCTTT	CASSGVREAFF
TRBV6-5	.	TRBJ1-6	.	TGTGCCAGCAGTGTTGACAGAATTAATTCACCCCTCCACTTT	CASSVDRINSPLHF
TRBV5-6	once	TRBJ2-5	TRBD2	TGTGCCAGCAGCGAGGGACTAGCGGCAGAGACCCAGTACTTC	CASSEGLAAETQYF
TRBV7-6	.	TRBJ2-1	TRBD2	TGTGCCAGCAGCCCAACGACTAGCGGTTACAGTGAGCAGTTCTTC	CASSPTTSGYSEQFF
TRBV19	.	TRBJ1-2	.	TGTGCCAGTACCCCCCCGGGACTAAAGGGGGGATACACCTTC	CASTPPGLKGGYTF
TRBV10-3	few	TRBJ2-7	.	TGTGCCATCAGTGACTCCTGGGGGGTCGAGCAGTACTTC	CAISDSWGVEQYF
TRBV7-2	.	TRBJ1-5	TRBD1	TGTGCCAGCAGCTCCGTATTTGACAGGGGCAATCAGCCCCGGCATTTT	CASSSVFDRGNQPRHF
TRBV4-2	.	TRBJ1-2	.	TGTGCCAGCAGCCCCCGACAGGAAAGCTATGGCTACACCTTC	CASSPRQESYGYTF
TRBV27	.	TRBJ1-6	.	TGTGCCAGCAGTCCGACAAACCGCAGGGGTCCACCCCTCCACTTT	CASSPTNRRGPPLHF
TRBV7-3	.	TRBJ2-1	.	TGTGCCAGCAGCTTGACTGCTAACAATGAGCAGTTCTTC	CASSLTANNEQFF